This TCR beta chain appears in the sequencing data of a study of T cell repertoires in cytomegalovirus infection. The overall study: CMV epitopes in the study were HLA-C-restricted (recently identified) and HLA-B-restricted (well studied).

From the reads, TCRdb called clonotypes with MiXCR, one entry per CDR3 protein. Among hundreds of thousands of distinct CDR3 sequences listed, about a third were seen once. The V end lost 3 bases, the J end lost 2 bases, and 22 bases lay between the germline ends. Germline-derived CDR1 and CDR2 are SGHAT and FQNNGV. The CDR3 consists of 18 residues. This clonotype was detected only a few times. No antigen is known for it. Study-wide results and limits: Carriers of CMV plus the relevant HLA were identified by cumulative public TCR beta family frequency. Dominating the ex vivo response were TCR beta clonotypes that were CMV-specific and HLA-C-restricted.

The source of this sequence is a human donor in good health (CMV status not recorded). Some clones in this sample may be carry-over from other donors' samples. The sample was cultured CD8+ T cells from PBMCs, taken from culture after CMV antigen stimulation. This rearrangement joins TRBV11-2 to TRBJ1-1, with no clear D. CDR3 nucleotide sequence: TGTGCCAGCAGCTTTAACCTAAGACGGGATTCGCCCAACACTGAAGCTTTCTTT. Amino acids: CASSFNLRRDSPNTEAFF.